These T cell receptor beta chains were read from a single sample in a study of blood T cell repertoires in COVID-19. The assay was immunoSEQ multiplex PCR, and TCRdb's table has in-frame clones only and misses some. Altogether 120,000 or so clones are present, over 75% being singletons, with the ten largest covering about a quarter. The sequenced material came from peripheral blood. These receptors originate from a woman over 75 with acute or convalescent COVID-19. Each CDR3 is given with its conserved first and last residue. Each record gives: clone size, J gene, D gene, V gene, CDR3 protein, CDR3 DNA. A D gene is named only where the DNA matches it firmly. Rows give clone size only sometimes, using once, few, many, or a class for an expanded clone.

-,TRBJ2-5,TRBD1,TRBV3-1/TRBV3-2,CASRDRAALETQYF,TGTGCCAGCAGGGACAGGGCCGCGTTAGAGACCCAGTACTTC
-,TRBJ2-5,TRBD1,TRBV9,CASSVAGQGSWETQYF,TGTGCCAGCAGCGTAGCGGGACAGGGGAGTTGGGAGACCCAGTACTTC
-,TRBJ1-5,TRBD1,TRBV4-3,CASSQKWTGRDYSNQPQHF,TGCGCCAGCAGCCAGAAATGGACAGGGAGAGATTATAGCAATCAGCCCCAGCATTTT
-,TRBJ2-2,-,TRBV12-5,CASGLSYVTYNTGELFF,TGTGCTAGTGGTTTGAGTTATGTGACATATAACACCGGGGAGCTGTTTTTT
-,TRBJ2-2,TRBD1,TRBV5-1,CASSLALGQGPAGELFF,TGCGCCAGCAGCTTGGCCTTGGGACAGGGCCCCGCCGGGGAGCTGTTTTTT
-,TRBJ2-5,TRBD1,TRBV10-3,CAISEGTEETQYF,TGTGCCATCAGTGAGGGGACAGAGGAGACCCAGTACTTC
-,TRBJ2-1,-,TRBV7-6,CASSLAGHEKDEQFF,TGTGCCAGCAGCCTAGCCGGACATGAGAAGGATGAGCAGTTCTTC
-,TRBJ1-2,TRBD1,TRBV7-2,CASSKGQGADYGYTF,TGTGCCAGCAGCAAAGGACAGGGGGCAGACTATGGCTACACCTTC
-,TRBJ1-2,TRBD1,TRBV19,CASSQRDSNYGYTF,TGTGCCAGTAGTCAAAGGGACAGTAACTATGGCTACACCTTC
-,TRBJ1-2,TRBD1,TRBV28,CASSSRDRAGYTF,TGTGCCAGCAGTTCCCGGGACAGGGCTGGCTACACCTTC
-,TRBJ2-3,TRBD2,TRBV5-1,CASSQLGTSGGPDTQYF,TGCGCCAGCAGCCAGCTCGGGACTAGCGGGGGGCCAGATACGCAGTATTTT
-,TRBJ1-1,TRBD1,TRBV7-8,CASSFRQGVNTEAFF,TGTGCCAGCAGCTTTAGACAGGGCGTGAACACTGAAGCTTTCTTT
-,TRBJ2-1,TRBD1,TRBV11-2,CASSWNLQGNWFF,TGTGCCAGCAGCTGGAACTTACAGGGGAATTGGTTCTTC
few,TRBJ1-4,TRBD1,TRBV6-2/TRBV6-3,CASSYSGWDRGTNEKLFF,TGTGCCAGCAGTTACTCAGGTTGGGACAGGGGAACTAATGAAAAACTGTTTTTT
-,TRBJ1-1,-,TRBV25-1,CASKGEGRYTEAFF,TGTGCCAGCAAAGGGGAAGGGCGTTACACTGAAGCTTTCTTT
-,TRBJ1-2,-,TRBV6-1,CASSEAGGNYGYTF,TGTGCCAGCAGTGAAGCGGGGGGGAACTATGGCTACACCTTC
once,TRBJ2-1,TRBD1,TRBV7-3,CASSRFSGQGANNEQFF,TGTGCCAGCAGCCGCTTTTCGGGACAGGGGGCTAACAATGAGCAGTTCTTC
-,TRBJ1-1,TRBD1,TRBV12-3/TRBV12-4,CASRDTGALEAFF,TGTGCCAGCAGGGACACAGGGGCCCTAGAAGCTTTCTTT
few,TRBJ2-1,-,TRBV5-6,CASSLARTYEQFF,TGTGCCAGCAGCTTGGCTAGAACCTATGAGCAGTTCTTC
-,TRBJ2-2,TRBD1,TRBV6-5,CASRLSGGTGELFF,TGTGCCAGCAGGCTCTCAGGGGGCACCGGGGAGCTGTTTTTT
-,TRBJ1-1,-,TRBV24-1,CATLCTDRINTEAFF,TGTGCCACCCTCTGCACTGACAGGATAAACACTGAAGCTTTCTTT
-,TRBJ2-2,TRBD1,TRBV7-9,CASSLGDRDAGELFF,TGTGCCAGCAGCTTAGGGGACAGGGACGCCGGGGAGCTGTTTTTT
-,TRBJ1-2,-,TRBV2,CASSPQGRLSNYGYTF,TGTGCCAGCAGTCCCCAGGGGCGGCTTTCGAACTATGGCTACACCTTC
-,TRBJ1-2,-,TRBV18,CASSPQYQGIYGYTF,TGTGCCAGCTCACCGCAGTACCAGGGGATCTATGGCTACACCTTC
-,TRBJ1-2,-,TRBV18,CASSPSTGVYGYTF,TGTGCCAGCTCACCAAGTACCGGGGTCTATGGCTACACCTTC
-,TRBJ1-2,TRBD1,TRBV9,CASSEGQVFSGYTF,TGTGCCAGCAGCGAGGGACAGGTATTTTCTGGCTACACCTTC
-,TRBJ2-3,-,TRBV3-1/TRBV3-2,CASSPSGVNTQYF,TGTGCCAGCAGCCCCTCCGGGGTCAATACGCAGTATTTT
-,TRBJ1-4,-,TRBV5-1,CASSVGTQGEKLFF,TGCGCCAGCAGCGTCGGGACACAGGGTGAAAAACTGTTTTTT
-,TRBJ1-2,TRBD1,TRBV5-5,CASSLGQRYTF,TGTGCCAGCAGCCTGGGACAGCGCTACACCTTC
-,TRBJ1-1,TRBD1,TRBV9,CASSADRGPGTEAFF,TGTGCCAGCAGCGCGGACAGGGGGCCGGGCACTGAAGCTTTCTTT
-,TRBJ2-4,TRBD2,TRBV11-2,CASSYGTSGGAVKNIQYF,TGTGCCAGCAGCTACGGGACTAGCGGGGGGGCAGTCAAAAACATTCAGTACTTC
-,TRBJ1-1,-,TRBV6-2/TRBV6-3,CASSSLRIGANTEAFF,TGTGCCAGCAGTTCCCTGAGAATAGGAGCGAACACTGAAGCTTTCTTT
once,TRBJ1-1,-,TRBV7-6,CASSLSGLPNTEAFF,TGTGCCAGCAGCTTATCTGGACTTCCCAACACTGAAGCTTTCTTT
-,TRBJ1-4,-,TRBV11-2,CASSLGRGTGANEKLFF,TGTGCCAGCAGCTTAGGCAGGGGAACCGGAGCTAATGAAAAACTGTTTTTT
-,TRBJ1-2,TRBD1,TRBV24-1,CATSETQTGFGGYTF,TGTGCCACCAGTGAAACCCAGACAGGGTTCGGCGGCTACACCTTC
few,TRBJ1-5,-,TRBV19,CASKVTASNQPQHF,TGTGCCAGTAAGGTGACAGCAAGCAATCAGCCCCAGCATTTT
-,TRBJ1-1,-,TRBV18,CASSPVQGNTEAFF,TGTGCCAGCTCACCCGTTCAGGGGAACACTGAAGCTTTCTTT
-,TRBJ2-5,-,TRBV6-6,CASSYGGAQETQYF,TGTGCCAGCAGTTACGGGGGGGCCCAAGAGACCCAGTACTTC
few,TRBJ1-1,TRBD1,TRBV4-2,CASSLSGGNDFF,TGTGCCAGCAGCCTATCAGGGGGCAATGATTTCTTT
-,TRBJ2-2,-,TRBV5-8,CASSSNTGGSGELFF,TGTGCCAGCAGCTCAAACACTGGGGGGTCCGGGGAGCTGTTTTTT
-,TRBJ2-3,-,TRBV7-9,CASSLYDRSTDTQYF,TGTGCCAGCAGCTTATATGACAGGTCCACAGATACGCAGTATTTT
-,TRBJ1-1,-,TRBV4-2,CASSQDPESTEAFF,TGTGCCAGCAGCCAAGATCCAGAATCCACTGAAGCTTTCTTT
-,TRBJ1-5,-,TRBV6-5,CASSYQQGEQPQHF,TGTGCCAGCAGTTATCAACAGGGTGAGCAGCCCCAGCATTTT
-,TRBJ2-2,TRBD1,TRBV5-8,CASSWLGQGIGNTGELFF,TGTGCCAGCAGCTGGCTGGGACAGGGGATCGGGAACACCGGGGAGCTGTTTTTT
-,TRBJ1-1,TRBD1,TRBV5-5,CASSLARQGAFLNTEAFF,TGTGCCAGCAGCTTGGCGAGGCAGGGGGCTTTCTTAAACACTGAAGCTTTCTTT
-,TRBJ2-7,-,TRBV11-2,CASSLDQYEQYF,TGTGCCAGCAGCTTAGACCAATACGAGCAGTACTTC
once,TRBJ1-3,-,TRBV4-2,CASSLSGNKANSGNTIYF,TGTGCCAGCAGCCTGTCGGGTAACAAGGCCAACTCTGGAAACACCATATATTTT
-,TRBJ1-2,-,TRBV10-3,CAISSPVANYGYTF,TGTGCCATCAGCTCTCCGGTAGCTAACTATGGCTACACCTTC
-,TRBJ1-1,-,TRBV9,CASSTGLGTEAFF,TGTGCCAGCAGCACAGGGTTGGGCACTGAAGCTTTCTTT
-,TRBJ1-2,TRBD1,TRBV5-1,CASRPGTGAGLYGYTF,TGCGCCAGCAGACCTGGGACAGGGGCAGGACTCTATGGCTACACCTTC
few,TRBJ1-5,-,TRBV7-2,CASSLNRTTHSNQPQHF,TGTGCCAGCAGCTTGAACAGGACAACCCATAGCAATCAGCCCCAGCATTTT
-,TRBJ1-1,-,TRBV4-1,CASSQVGNGAGANTEAFF,TGCGCCAGCAGCCAAGTAGGAAACGGGGCAGGGGCGAACACTGAAGCTTTCTTT
few,TRBJ1-5,-,TRBV29-1,CSVEGTDPYQPQHF,TGCAGCGTTGAAGGGACAGACCCCTATCAGCCCCAGCATTTT
-,TRBJ1-1,-,TRBV4-2,CASSQDTGEAFF,TGTGCCAGCAGCCAGGATACAGGCGAAGCTTTCTTT
once,TRBJ1-1,TRBD1,TRBV5-1,CASSSNRGMNTEAFF,TGCGCCAGCAGCTCAAACAGGGGAATGAACACTGAAGCTTTCTTT
-,TRBJ2-5,TRBD1,TRBV7-6,CASSLAPMDRKETQYF,TGTGCCAGCAGCTTAGCGCCGATGGACAGGAAAGAGACCCAGTACTTC
-,TRBJ2-1,TRBD1,TRBV9,CASSPQGQILSNEQFF,TGTGCCAGCAGCCCCCAGGGACAGATCCTCTCCAATGAGCAGTTCTTC
-,TRBJ2-3,TRBD2,TRBV6-1,CASSGGPGGADTQYF,TGTGCCAGCAGTGGTGGCCCGGGGGGTGCAGATACGCAGTATTTT